Following are 13 T cell receptor beta chains from one sample sequenced in a study of technical replicates of blood from a few donors. Produced via immunoSEQ multiplex PCR; TCRdb's table is partial and in-frame only. The data contain 70,000 to 95,000 clones, about nine tenths of them singletons. Source material: T cells isolated from PBMCs. Source of these receptors: a human donor in good health. Some clones in this sample may be carry-over from other donors' samples.

CDR3 amino acids: CASSFRRLAGYNEQFF. Written as DNA, the CDR3 is TGTGCCAGCAGCTTCCGGAGACTAGCGGGTTACAATGAGCAGTTCTTC. The V gene is TRBV7-9, the J gene TRBJ2-1, with 10 bases lining up with TRBD2. Germline V gene sequence: CDR1 SEHNR, CDR2 FQNEAQ (reference sequence). The CDR3 is 16 residues long. The ends lost 3 bases at V and 4 bases at J; junction bases unmatched: 6.

This rearrangement joins TRBV27 to TRBJ2-1, with TRBD2 matching over 11 bases. This CDR3 has 16 residues. Germline-derived CDR1 and CDR2 are MNHEY and SMNVEV (reference sequence). J was trimmed by 3 bases and V by 4 bases; bases with no gene match: 5. The CDR3 region has the DNA TGTGCCAGCAGTTCCATAGCGGGAGGGCTCTACAATGAGCAGTTCTTC. Translation: CASSSIAGGLYNEQFF.

This clone was seen a few times. The chain combines TRBV19 with TRBJ2-2; D possibly corresponds to TRBD2 (5 bases). Deletions cut 7 bases from V and 1 base from J, with 13 bases between. The length of the CDR3 is 15 residues. Looked up from germline, CDR1 is LNHDA and CDR2 is SQIVND (reference sequence). The CDR3 spells CASTVDGLNTGELFF. CDR3 sequence (DNA): TGTGCCAGTACCGTAGACGGACTGAACACCGGGGAGCTGTTTTTT. Full variable domain (rest looked up from reference TRBV19 and TRBJ2-2): DGGITQSPKYLFRKEGQNVTLSCEQNLNHDAMYWYRQDPGQGLRLIYYSQIVNDFQKGDIAEGYSVSREKKESFPLTVTSAQKNPTAFYLCASTVDGLNTGELFFGEGSRLTVL.

This chain uses TRBV6-5 with TRBJ1-3; D not certain. The V end was cut by 4 bases, the J end by 1 base, with 8 bases between. The CDR3 extends over 14 amino acids. CDR1 and CDR2 from the germline V gene are MNHEY and SVGAGI. In DNA, the CDR3 is TGTGCCAGCAGTTCCCAGGCATCTGGAAACACCATATATTTT. This encodes CASSSQASGNTIYF.

This chain uses TRBV6-5 with TRBJ1-2, with D possibly TRBD1 on 6 matching bases. Germline CDR1 reads MNHEY; CDR2 reads SVGAGI. This CDR3 spans 13 amino acids. Trimming cost V 8 bases and J 4 bases, with 14 bases left between them. CDR3 nucleotide sequence: TGTGCCAGCGCCAAACAGGGACCCTATGGCTACACCTTC. Translation: CASAKQGPYGYTF.

This chain joins TRBV7-6 and TRBJ1-1; no definite D call. The CDR3 contains 13 residues. Germline V CDR1 and CDR2: SGHVS, FNYEAQ. V was cut by 1 base and J by 1 base, with 4 bases left in between. The CDR3 here is CASSLGRNTEAFF. The CDR3 DNA follows: TGTGCCAGCAGCTTAGGCAGGAACACTGAAGCTTTCTTT.

The chain has TRBV7-3 and TRBJ2-2; D is uncertain. The CDR3 consists of 13 residues. Germline CDR1 SGHTA, CDR2 FQGTGA. Between the trimmed V and J ends, which lost 1 base and 6 bases, there was a span of 6 bases. CDR3 loop: CASSLSASGELFF. In nucleotides, the CDR3 is TGTGCCAGCAGCTTAAGCGCCTCCGGGGAGCTGTTTTTT.

The genes are TRBV29-1 and TRBJ1-1; 8 bases align to TRBD1. The CDR3 totals 11 residues. Per germline, CDR1 SQVTM and CDR2 ANQGSEA. J lost 3 bases, V lost 7 bases, and 1 base had no gene match. The CDR3 DNA reads as TGCAGCGGCAGGGGGCACACTGAAGCTTTCTTT. As protein: CSGRGHTEAFF.

The V gene is TRBV7-3, the J gene TRBJ1-2, with 10 bases matching TRBD1. The CDR3 is made up of 14 amino acids. V dropped 7 bases and J dropped 6; count of bases not matched to a gene: 8. In germline, CDR1 is SGHTA, CDR2 FQGTGA. Written as DNA, the CDR3 is TGTGCCAGCATCGAGACAGGGGGCGTTGATGGCTACACCTTC. Encoded protein: CASIETGGVDGYTF.

This chain links TRBV10-3 with TRBJ1-1, with D uncertain. Germline V lookup: CDR1 ENHRY, CDR2 SYGVKD. The CDR3 has 13 residues. V was cut by 2 bases and J by 2 bases, with 6 bases left in between. CDR3 sequence (DNA): TGTGCCATCAGTGAGACTGGTAACACTGAAGCTTTCTTT. Protein: CAISETGNTEAFF.

The V call is TRBV6-1, the J call TRBJ2-1; 13 bases agree with TRBD2. CDR1 MNHNS and CDR2 SASEGT come from the germline V gene. V shed 3 bases, J shed 8 bases, and the junction held 7 bases outside the gene matches. This CDR3 is 16 amino acids long. CDR3 nucleotide sequence: TGTGCCAGCAGTGATGCCGGGACTAGCGGGAAAGATGAGCAGTTCTTC. This encodes CASSDAGTSGKDEQFF.

The chain uses TRBV9 and TRBJ2-5; TRBD2 is a possible D gene (5 bases). This CDR3 region has 15 residues. V shed 2 bases and J shed 2 bases, with 13 bases lying between them. Germline V CDR1 and CDR2: SGDLS, YYNGEE. CDR3 DNA: TGTGCCAGCAGCGTCGGGGTGGGTCCTCAAGAGACCCAGTACTTC. This translates into CASSVGVGPQETQYF.

This chain links TRBV6-6 with TRBJ2-5, with 8 nucleotides matching TRBD1. The CDR3 loop spans 16 amino acids. CDR1 and CDR2 (germline): MNHNY, SVGAGI (reference sequence). V shed 6 bases and J 6 bases; nucleotides not matched to a gene: 15. DNA of the CDR3: TGTGCCAGCAGCCCACTTAGGACAGGGCTCCCACAGACCCAGTACTTC. Translating gives CASSPLRTGLPQTQYF.